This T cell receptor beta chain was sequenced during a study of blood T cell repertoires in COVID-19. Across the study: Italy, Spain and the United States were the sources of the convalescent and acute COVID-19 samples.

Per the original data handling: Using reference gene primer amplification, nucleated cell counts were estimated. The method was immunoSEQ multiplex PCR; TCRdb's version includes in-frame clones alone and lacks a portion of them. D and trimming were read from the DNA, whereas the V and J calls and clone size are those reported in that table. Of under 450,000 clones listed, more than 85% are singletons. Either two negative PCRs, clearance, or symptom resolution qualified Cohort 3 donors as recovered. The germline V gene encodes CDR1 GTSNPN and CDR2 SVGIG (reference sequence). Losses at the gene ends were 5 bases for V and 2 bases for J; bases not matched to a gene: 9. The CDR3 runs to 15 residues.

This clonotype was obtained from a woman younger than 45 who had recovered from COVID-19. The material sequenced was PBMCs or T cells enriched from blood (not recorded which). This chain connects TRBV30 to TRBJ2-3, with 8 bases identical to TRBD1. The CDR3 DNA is TGTGCCTGGGAGACGACAGGGGTTGCCACAGATACGCAGTATTTT. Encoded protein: CAWETTGVATDTQYF. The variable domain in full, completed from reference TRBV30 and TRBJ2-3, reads SQTIHQWPATLVQPVGSPLSLECTVEGTSNPNLYWYRQAAGRGLQLLFYSVGIGQISSEVPQNLSASRPQDRQFILSSKKLLLSDSGFYLCAWETTGVATDTQYFGPGTRLTVL.